The T cell receptor beta chain under discussion was sequenced for a study of beta chain features in type 1 diabetes. Study-wide points: All four CD4+ subsets of Type 1 diabetes patients contained TCRB CDR3s that were moderately but significantly shorter. PCR might preferentially amplify shorter templates, equally in patients and controls.

Each donor gave one heparinised blood draw averaging around 0.12 L. Staining for CD45RO/CCR7/CD25/CD127/CD95/CD27 allowed sorting of CD4+ naive, central memory, regulatory and stem cell-like memory cells. This clone has a handful of counts. What it binds is not known. Every bit of the isolated RNA underwent reverse transcription, so sequencing read expressed TCRB transcripts. The average output of naive, central memory and regulatory T cell samples was approximately 3.6 million reads. TCRdb's copy holds only in-frame clones and misses some; the assay was immunoSEQ multiplex PCR. The data hold approximately 150,000 clones, with about 13% observed a single time. The specimen sequenced was central memory CD4+ T cells from blood. This TCR came from a man aged 18 to 30 with type 1 diabetes.

The CDR3 DNA reads TGTGCCAGCAGTGCGACAGGGGGAGGTCAGCCCCAGCATTTT. The encoded protein is CASSATGGGQPQHF. V is TRBV25-1 and J is TRBJ1-5, with 9 bases identical to TRBD1. Trimming removed 4 bases from V and 6 bases from J; junction bases left unmatched: 4. The germline V gene encodes CDR1 MGHDK and CDR2 SYGVNS. This CDR3 has 14 amino acids. Combining the CDR3 with reference TRBV25-1 and TRBJ1-5 gives the whole variable domain EADIYQTPRYLVIGTGKKITLECSQTMGHDKMYWYQQDPGMELHLIHYSYGVNSTEKGDLSSESTVSRIRTEHFPLTLESARPSHTSQYLCASSATGGGQPQHFGDGTRLSIL.